The 23 T cell receptor beta chains presented below share a single source sample, sequenced in a study of T cells in localized non-small cell lung cancer. Repertoires were generated with immunoSEQ multiplex PCR, while TCRdb's copy carries only in-frame clones and drops some. The sample holds more than 45,000 clones; 77% are singletons and the top ten take 17%. The sequencing used peripheral blood, collected before any cancer treatment. Receptor source: a man aged 40-75 years with stage I squamous cell lung carcinoma.

V gene TRBV5-1 combines with J gene TRBJ2-7; D might be TRBD1 (5 bases). Trimming took 4 bases from V and 3 from J, leaving 14 bases between them. The CDR3 is 14 residues long. Per the germline V gene, CDR1 is SGHRS and CDR2 is YFSETQ. The CDR3 coding sequence is TGCGCCAGCAGCCCAACGCAAGGGGACTACGAGCAGTACTTC. This encodes CASSPTQGDYEQYF.

V usage is TRBV27 and J usage is TRBJ1-2, with TRBD1 identical over 8 bases. V lost 6 bases to trimming and J lost 4 bases; unmatched junction nucleotides: 4. The CDR3 consists of 13 residues. The germline V gene has CDR1 MNHEY and CDR2 SMNVEV (reference sequence). CDR3 protein: CASSLDRGYGYTF. CDR3 bases: TGTGCCAGCAGCTTAGACAGGGGCTATGGCTACACCTTC.

The sample holds one count of this clone. The chain recombines TRBV7-9 with TRBJ1-3; possibly TRBD1 for D (5 bases). Trimming took off 5 bases at V and 0 bases at J, with 14 bases between the two ends. Germline V lookup: CDR1 SEHNR, CDR2 FQNEAQ (reference sequence). CDR3 length: 16 residues. The CDR3: CASSPAETDSGNTIYF. The CDR3 region has the DNA TGTGCCAGCAGCCCAGCAGAGACAGACTCTGGAAACACCATATATTTT.

The rearrangement links TRBV2 to TRBJ2-3; the match to TRBD1 covers 7 bases. CDR3 size: 11 residues. After removal of 6 bases from V and 8 bases from J, the junction contained 2 bases not matched to a gene. The germline CDR1 and CDR2 sequences are SNHLY and FYNNEI. The chain's CDR3 is CASSAGGTQYF. CDR3 in DNA: TGTGCCAGCAGCGCAGGGGGTACGCAGTATTTT.

The chain employs TRBV6-5 and TRBJ2-7; no clear D. From germline, CDR1 is MNHEY and CDR2 SVGAGI. V gave up 8 bases and J gave up 1 base, with 12 bases separating them. This CDR3 has 13 residues. The CDR3 nucleotides read TGTGCCAGCTGGTCAGGTTTGTCCTACGAGCAGTACTTC. This codes for CASWSGLSYEQYF.

This chain links TRBV30 with TRBJ1-5; 7 bases match TRBD1. Germline V gene lookup returns CDR1 GTSNPN and CDR2 SVGIG (reference sequence). The CDR3 contains 16 residues. J gave up 5 bases and V 0 bases, and 10 bases lay outside the gene matches. The CDR3 DNA sequence: TGTGCCTGGAGTGTACCGGGACAGTTACCCCATCAGCCCCAGCATTTT. Translating gives CAWSVPGQLPHQPQHF.

V and J are TRBV7-3 and TRBJ2-5, with 16 bases matching TRBD2. The V gene's germline CDR1 is SGHTA and CDR2 FQGTGA. The CDR3 sequence is 18 residues long. With 2 bases clipped from V and 5 bases from J, the junction kept 8 bases outside the gene matches. CDR3 DNA sequence: TGTGCCAGCAGCTTAGGGACTAGCGGGGGGGCCGGATTGGAGACCCAGTACTTC. Translation gives CASSLGTSGGAGLETQYF. The full variable domain, rest sourced from reference TRBV7-3 and TRBJ2-5, is GAGVSQTPSNKVTEKGKYVELRCDPISGHTALYWYRQSLGQGPEFLIYFQGTGAADDSGLPNDRFFAVRPEGSVSTLKIQRTERGDSAVYLCASSLGTSGGAGLETQYFGPGTRLLVL.

This clone occurred once. The chain joins TRBV5-8 to TRBJ2-4, with TRBD1 as a possible D gene (5 bases). This CDR3 contains 14 residues. Germline CDR1 is SGHTS and CDR2 is YDEGEE. V lost 4 bases and J lost 1, with 9 bases in between. CDR3 in amino acids: CASSLTGAKNIQYF. The CDR3 nucleotides are TGTGCCAGCAGCCTCACAGGTGCCAAAAACATTCAGTACTTC.

This clone was detected only once. The V gene is TRBV23-1, the J gene TRBJ1-1; TRBD1 matches 7 bases. TRBV23-1 is identified as an open reading frame with a role that is uncertain. The CDR3 has 14 amino acids. V was clipped by 0 bases and J by 6 bases; unmatched bases: 4. CDR3 nucleotides: TGCGCCAGCAGTCAATCATCAGGGGGACCTGAAGCTTTCTTT. It codes for CASSQSSGGPEAFF.

The chain employs TRBV19 and TRBJ2-2; 7 positions agree with TRBD1. Germline lookup yields CDR1 LNHDA and CDR2 SQIVND (reference sequence). Trimming at V came to 7 bases and at J to 4 bases, leaving 3 bases not matched to a gene. This CDR3 region has 13 residues. CDR3 sequence reads: CASKPGGTGELFF. In DNA, the CDR3 is TGTGCCAGTAAACCAGGGGGCACCGGGGAGCTGTTTTTT.

The J gene is TRBJ1-6, the V gene TRBV2; 9 bases agree with TRBD1. Germline V gene lookup returns CDR1 SNHLY and CDR2 FYNNEI. The CDR3 extends over 13 amino acids. After removal of 11 bases from V and 7 bases from J, the junction contained 6 bases not matched to a gene. CDR3 sequence: CACRQGENSPLHF. CDR3 bases: TGTGCCTGCCGACAGGGGGAAAATTCACCCCTCCACTTT.

V is TRBV7-8 and J is TRBJ2-7; D is tentatively TRBD1 or TRBD2 (5 bases each). Looked up from germline, CDR1 is SGHVS and CDR2 is FQNEAQ. V was pared by 1 base and J by 7 bases, with 20 bases between. The CDR3 is 16 amino acids. DNA of the CDR3: TGTGCCAGCAGCTTAGTAAGGGGACGGATGTTTCAAGAGCAGTACTTC. It is translated as CASSLVRGRMFQEQYF.

This clone has only one observation. The chain joins TRBV7-2 to TRBJ2-7; D not resolved. There are 12 residues in the CDR3. CDR1 and CDR2 (germline): SGHTA, FQGNSA. Deletions cut 4 bases from V and 3 bases from J, with 7 bases between. CDR3 in DNA: TGTGCCAGCAGCTCGGCCCACTACGAGCAGTACTTC. It is translated as CASSSAHYEQYF.

The genes are TRBV7-9 and TRBJ1-1; a weak D match, TRBD1 (6 bases). The V end lost 7 bases, the J end lost 5 bases, and 14 bases lay between the germline ends. The CDR3 extends over 13 amino acids. The germline V gene encodes CDR1 SEHNR and CDR2 FQNEAQ (reference sequence). The CDR3 region has the DNA TGTGCCAGCACCTTGACAGGTGGAACTGAAGCTTTCTTT. Amino acids: CASTLTGGTEAFF.

The chain links TRBV5-1 to TRBJ2-3, with D unclear. The CDR3 totals 15 residues. Germline loops: CDR1 SGHRS, CDR2 YFSETQ. V was pared by 0 bases and J by 3 bases, with 11 bases between. The CDR3 spells CASSLASLGTDTQYF. As DNA, the CDR3 is TGCGCCAGCAGCTTGGCTTCGTTGGGGACAGATACGCAGTATTTT.

This chain uses TRBV4-1 with TRBJ1-6, with D maybe TRBD1 (5 bases). Trimming shortened V by 0 bases and J by 10 bases, and 19 bases separated the two germline ends. Per germline, CDR1 MGHRA and CDR2 YSYEKL. CDR3 length: 17 amino acids. The CDR3 reads CASSQDPTIGAHSPLHF. CDR3 nucleotides: TGCGCCAGCAGCCAAGATCCAACGATCGGGGCTCACTCACCCCTCCACTTT.

The chain recombines TRBV7-9 with TRBJ1-1; D remains unclear. The CDR3 totals 14 residues. Germline-derived CDR1 and CDR2 are SEHNR and FQNEAQ (reference sequence). With 5 bases removed from V and 0 bases from J, the gap between germline ends came to 10 bases. The CDR3 is CASSPRGVNTEAFF. For the CDR3, the DNA is TGTGCCAGCAGCCCGCGAGGCGTGAACACTGAAGCTTTCTTT.

V gene TRBV28 combines with J gene TRBJ2-7, with D possibly TRBD1 on 5 matching bases. The CDR3 has 14 amino acids. V was cut by 2 bases and J by 3 bases, with 11 bases left in between. The V gene's germline CDR1 is MDHEN and CDR2 SYDVKM. This CDR3 reads CASSLGQGIYEQYF. CDR3 in DNA: TGTGCCAGCAGTTTAGGGCAGGGAATCTACGAGCAGTACTTC.

The V and J genes are TRBV7-6 and TRBJ2-2; D not resolved. V was trimmed by 1 base and J by 3 bases, leaving 12 bases between them. Germline V gives CDR1 SGHVS, CDR2 FNYEAQ. The CDR3 is 16 residues long. The CDR3 nucleotides are TGTGCCAGCAGCTTAGAGCCCCGACGGGACACCGGGGAGCTGTTTTTT. Amino acids: CASSLEPRRDTGELFF.

The rearrangement uses TRBV19 and TRBJ2-7, with 15 bases lining up with TRBD2. Germline CDR1 LNHDA, CDR2 SQIVND (reference sequence). The length of the CDR3 is 16 residues. V dropped 6 bases and J dropped 10; count of bases not matched to a gene: 13. CDR3 sequence (DNA): TGTGCCAGTAGAGGACTAGCGGGGGGGCCTGAAAGTACCCAGTACTTC. This translates into CASRGLAGGPESTQYF.

The V gene is TRBV16, the J gene TRBJ2-3; D ambiguous. Deletions cut 4 bases from V and 10 bases from J, with 15 bases between. CDR1 and CDR2 (germline): KGHSY, FQNENV. This CDR3 has 13 amino acids. Here the CDR3 DNA reads TGTGCCAGCAGCCGAAACCCAGAACTCGCGCAGTATTTT. Translated, it gives CASSRNPELAQYF.

The chain is built from TRBV5-1 and TRBJ2-3, with D perhaps matching TRBD1 or TRBD2 (5 bases each). V was cut by 3 bases and J by 0 bases, with 11 bases left in between. Germline CDR1 reads SGHRS; CDR2 reads YFSETQ. The CDR3 is 15 amino acids. The chain's CDR3 is CASSSGTASTDTQYF. The DNA of the CDR3 is TGCGCCAGCAGCTCCGGGACCGCTAGCACAGATACGCAGTATTTT. Combining the CDR3 with reference TRBV5-1 and TRBJ2-3 gives the whole variable domain KAGVTQTPRYLIKTRGQQVTLSCSPISGHRSVSWYQQTPGQGLQFLFEYFSETQRNKGNFPGRFSGRQFSNSRSEMNVSTLELGDSALYLCASSSGTASTDTQYFGPGTRLTVL.

This clone has only a few counts. The V gene is TRBV5-1, the J gene TRBJ1-3; possibly TRBD1 for D (5 bases). Looked up from germline, CDR1 is SGHRS and CDR2 is YFSETQ. The length of the CDR3 is 14 residues. Trimming removed 0 bases at V and 7 bases at J, with 11 bases between. CDR3 in DNA: TGCGCCAGCAGCTTGGCAGGATGGGGGAACACCATATATTTT. This translates into CASSLAGWGNTIYF.